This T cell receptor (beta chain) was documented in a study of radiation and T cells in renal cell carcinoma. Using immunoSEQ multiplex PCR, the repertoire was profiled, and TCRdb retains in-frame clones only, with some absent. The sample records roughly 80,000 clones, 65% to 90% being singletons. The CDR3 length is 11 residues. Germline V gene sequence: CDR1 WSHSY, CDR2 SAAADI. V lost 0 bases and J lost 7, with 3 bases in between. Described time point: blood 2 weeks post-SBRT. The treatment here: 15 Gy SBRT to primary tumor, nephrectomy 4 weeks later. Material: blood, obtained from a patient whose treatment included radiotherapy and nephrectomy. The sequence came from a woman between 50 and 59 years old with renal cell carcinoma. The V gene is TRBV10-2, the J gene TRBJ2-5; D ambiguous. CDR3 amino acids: CASSESGTQYF. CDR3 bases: TGCGCCAGCAGTGAGTCGGGGACCCAGTACTTC.